This is a list of T cell receptor beta chains from one sample in a study of T cells after yellow fever vaccination. One entry per CDR3 protein, called by TCRdb with MiXCR from the 5' RACE reads. The profile shows 200,000 to 250,000 distinct CDR3 sequences, approximately 3.2% of them singletons. Sequencing used CD4+ T cells sorted from PBMCs, obtained 10 days after the yellow fever booster vaccination. The receptors originated from a man aged 18 to 29 who received the YFV17D yellow fever vaccine. The CDR3 runs from the conserved cysteine through the conserved F or W. The order of the fields is clone size, V gene, D gene, J gene, CDR3 protein, CDR3 DNA. The D gene is left open where the match is weak. Expanded clones get a size class; other rows say once, few or many, or leave the size out.

>-|TRBV19|-|TRBJ2-3
CASSIATVGSTDTQYF
TGTGCCAGTAGTATAGCTACCGTCGGGTCCACAGATACGCAGTATTTT
>-|TRBV5-4|-|TRBJ1-1
CASSLDTSNTEAFF
TGTGCCAGCAGCTTGGACACTTCGAACACTGAAGCTTTCTTT
>-|TRBV20-1|-|TRBJ1-1
CSAYGPNTEAFF
TGCAGTGCCTACGGCCCGAACACTGAAGCTTTCTTT
>few|TRBV24-1|TRBD1|TRBJ2-2
CATHAGTGVTGELFF
TGTGCCACCCACGCCGGGACAGGGGTGACCGGGGAGCTGTTTTTT
>few|TRBV6-6|-|TRBJ1-6
CASSYGGTGSPLHF
TGTGCCAGCAGTTATGGGGGAACTGGTTCACCCCTCCACTTT
>few|TRBV5-1|-|TRBJ2-7
CASSRQEDSYEQYF
TGCGCCAGCAGCAGACAGGAGGACTCCTACGAGCAGTACTTC
>many|TRBV6-2/TRBV6-3|-|TRBJ2-7
CASSYTSYEQYF
TGTGCCAGCAGCTACACCTCCTACGAGCAGTACTTC
>-|TRBV10-3|-|TRBJ2-3
CAISERSGESTDTQYF
TGTGCCATCAGTGAAAGGAGCGGAGAAAGCACAGATACGCAGTATTTT
>many|TRBV20-1|-|TRBJ2-6
CSAWGVQFRSGANVLTF
TGCAGTGCCTGGGGGGTACAGTTTCGGTCTGGGGCCAACGTCCTGACTTTC
>many|TRBV20-1|TRBD1|TRBJ1-4
CSARDSNEKLFF
TGCAGTGCGCGGGACAGCAATGAAAAACTGTTTTTT
>-|TRBV14|-|TRBJ2-3
CASSQVGHFTDTQYF
TGTGCCAGCAGCCAAGTGGGACACTTCACAGATACGCAGTATTTT
>many|TRBV20-1|-|TRBJ2-1
CSARWDNEQFF
TGCAGTGCTAGGTGGGACAATGAGCAGTTCTTC
>many|TRBV24-1|-|TRBJ1-1
CATSDPSTSEAFF
TGTGCCACCAGTGACCCTTCCACGTCTGAAGCTTTCTTT
>-|TRBV6-6|-|TRBJ1-1
CASSPWENTEAFF
TGTGCCAGCAGCCCTTGGGAGAACACTGAAGCTTTCTTT
>few|TRBV5-4|TRBD2|TRBJ2-4
CASSLSSGGRIGSIQYF
TGTGCCAGCAGCTTGTCCAGCGGGGGGAGAATAGGGAGCATTCAGTACTTC
>few|TRBV20-1|TRBD1|TRBJ2-1
CSARDGVRGGHEQFF
TGCAGTGCTAGAGATGGGGTACGAGGGGGCCATGAGCAGTTCTTC
>few|TRBV15|-|TRBJ1-6
CATSRGNSPLHF
TGTGCCACCAGCAGAGGGAATTCACCCCTCCACTTT
>medium-sized|TRBV7-2|TRBD2|TRBJ2-3
CASSSERGVRTQYF
TGTGCCAGCAGCTCTGAGCGGGGGGTCCGTACGCAGTATTTT
>many|TRBV6-2/TRBV6-3|-|TRBJ2-7
CASSPLNYYEQYF
TGTGCCAGCAGTCCCCTGAATTACTACGAGCAGTACTTC
>many|TRBV5-1|-|TRBJ1-1
CASSLGPAAEAFF
TGCGCCAGCAGCTTGGGGCCAGCCGCTGAAGCTTTCTTT
>-|TRBV19|-|TRBJ2-2
CASRFQVNTGELFF
TGTGCCAGCCGTTTTCAGGTGAACACCGGGGAGCTGTTTTTT
>few|TRBV7-2|-|TRBJ1-2
CASSLGLADGYTF
TGTGCCAGCAGCTTAGGACTAGCGGATGGCTACACCTTC
>many|TRBV7-8|TRBD2|TRBJ2-2
CASSLGGGPGELFF
TGTGCCAGCAGCTTGGGGGGGGGACCCGGGGAGCTGTTTTTT
>few|TRBV7-2|-|TRBJ2-2
CASSSQRLNGELFF
TGTGCCAGCAGCTCCCAACGACTTAACGGGGAGCTGTTTTTT
>many|TRBV20-1|-|TRBJ2-3
CSVPRTGTDTQYF
TGCAGTGTCCCCCGGACAGGCACAGATACGCAGTATTTT
>many|TRBV5-4|-|TRBJ2-1
CASSLLGQVGFF
TGTGCCAGCAGCTTGCTCGGACAAGTGGGGTTCTTC
>few|TRBV11-3|TRBD1|TRBJ1-1
CASSLSRGRNTEAFF
TGTGCCAGCAGCTTATCCAGGGGGAGAAACACTGAAGCTTTCTTT
>many|TRBV7-2|-|TRBJ1-1
CASSLALPGNTEAFF
TGTGCCAGCAGCTTAGCGCTTCCGGGCAACACTGAAGCTTTCTTT
>few|TRBV5-1|-|TRBJ2-1
CASSGLPSSYNEQFF
TGCGCCAGCAGCGGGCTACCCAGCTCCTACAATGAGCAGTTCTTC
>-|TRBV20-1|-|TRBJ1-4
CSARPAAGEKLFF
TGCAGTGCTAGGCCCGCCGCGGGAGAAAAACTGTTTTTT
>many|TRBV24-1|-|TRBJ2-2
CATSDLQGRPEAGELFF
TGTGCCACCAGTGATTTGCAAGGTCGGCCTGAAGCCGGGGAGCTGTTTTTT
>many|TRBV6-6|TRBD2|TRBJ2-1
CASSYLAGGPYNEQFF
TGTGCCAGCAGTTACCTTGCGGGGGGCCCTTACAATGAGCAGTTCTTC
>-|TRBV5-5|-|TRBJ2-2
CASSPTGTTGELFF
TGTGCCAGCAGCCCAACGGGGACTACCGGGGAGCTGTTTTTT
>many|TRBV5-5|-|TRBJ1-2
CASSPRGALDYGYTF
TGTGCCAGCAGCCCCCGGGGTGCCCTGGACTATGGCTACACCTTC
>-|TRBV7-2|-|TRBJ2-5
CASSYLGVSRQETQYF
TGTGCCAGCAGCTACTTAGGGGTTAGCAGACAAGAGACCCAGTACTTC
>-|TRBV10-3|-|TRBJ2-1
CAISESTASSYNEQFF
TGTGCCATCAGTGAGTCGACGGCTAGCTCCTACAATGAGCAGTTCTTC
>few|TRBV4-3|-|TRBJ2-5
CASSSKRSGAQYF
TGCGCCAGCAGTAGTAAGCGGTCCGGGGCCCAGTACTTC
>many|TRBV10-3|-|TRBJ2-5
CAIRSGAPQETQYF
TGTGCCATCAGGAGTGGGGCTCCACAAGAGACCCAGTACTTC
>-|TRBV4-1|-|TRBJ1-5
CASSQDVQLNQPQHF
TGCGCCAGCAGCCAAGATGTCCAGCTCAATCAGCCCCAGCATTTT
>many|TRBV4-2|TRBD1|TRBJ1-2
CASSRGQGGLGYTF
TGTGCCAGCAGCCGAGGACAGGGAGGTCTTGGCTACACCTTC
>many|TRBV7-9|-|TRBJ1-3
CASSHRTGNTIYF
TGTGCCAGCAGCCATCGGACGGGAAACACCATATATTTT
>-|TRBV20-1|-|TRBJ2-6
CSVAKGTGANVLTF
TGCAGTGTTGCAAAGGGTACTGGGGCCAACGTCCTGACTTTC
>-|TRBV10-3|-|TRBJ1-2
CASGRPGSNYGYTF
TGTGCCAGCGGGCGTCCAGGGTCTAACTATGGCTACACCTTC
>many|TRBV5-1|TRBD2|TRBJ2-7
CASSSGAGDAGEQYF
TGCGCCAGCAGCTCCGGAGCGGGGGACGCTGGCGAGCAGTACTTC
>few|TRBV5-1|-|TRBJ1-5
CASSRDGSNQPQHF
TGCGCCAGCAGCCGGGACGGTAGCAATCAGCCCCAGCATTTT
>-|TRBV5-1|-|TRBJ2-3
CASSLEGGSDTQYF
TGCGCCAGCAGCTTGGAAGGGGGATCGGATACGCAGTATTTT
>many|TRBV6-5|-|TRBJ1-2
CASSYSHSGAYGYTF
TGTGCCAGCAGTTACTCGCACAGTGGGGCCTATGGCTACACCTTC